The 25 T cell receptor beta chains presented below share a single source sample, sequenced in a study of blood T cell repertoires in COVID-19. Profiling relied on immunoSEQ multiplex PCR, and the TCRdb table lists in-frame clones only, not all of them. This table has roughly 340,000 clones, about 89% appearing once. The source material was PBMCs or T cells enriched from blood (not recorded which). All receptors derive from a man aged 35 to 55 in a cohort exposed to, infected with or recovered from COVID-19 (not recorded which).

The chain carries TRBV9 and TRBJ2-3; D remains unclear. There are 15 residues in the CDR3. Germline V lookup: CDR1 SGDLS, CDR2 YYNGEE. Trimming pared 0 bases from V and 1 base from J, leaving 9 bases between. The CDR3 DNA reads TGTGCCAGCAGCGTAGGAGGCCTTCGCACAGATACGCAGTATTTT. Translating it yields CASSVGGLRTDTQYF.

This chain connects TRBV7-2 to TRBJ1-2, with D maybe TRBD1 (6 bases). Deletions cut 0 bases from V and 6 bases from J, with 14 bases between. Germline V CDR1 and CDR2: SGHTA, FQGNSA. The CDR3 contains 15 residues. In nucleotides, the CDR3 is TGTGCCAGCAGCTTAGCGAACGGACAGACTAATGGCTACACCTTC. It is translated as CASSLANGQTNGYTF.

This chain links TRBV29-1 with TRBJ1-1, with D maybe TRBD1 (6 bases). V was cut by 3 bases and J by 0 bases, with 11 bases left in between. The CDR3 consists of 14 residues. CDR1 and CDR2 (germline): SQVTM, ANQGSEA. The CDR3 nucleotides are TGCAGCGTTGAGAAGGGGGTCCTGAACACTGAAGCTTTCTTT. Protein: CSVEKGVLNTEAFF. The full variable domain, with the rest looked up from reference TRBV29-1 and TRBJ1-1, is SAVISQKPSRDICQRGTSLTIQCQVDSQVTMMFWYRQQPGQSLTLIATANQGSEATYESGFVIDKFPISRPNLTFSTLTVSNMSPEDSSIYLCSVEKGVLNTEAFFGQGTRLTVV.

The chain carries TRBV4-2 and TRBJ2-1; 11 bases fit TRBD2. V lost 1 base, J lost 6 bases, and 2 bases stayed unmatched. The CDR3 loop spans 15 amino acids. Germline loops: CDR1 LGHNA, CDR2 YNFKEQ. CDR3: CASSQASGRTNEQFF. CDR3 nucleotides: TGTGCCAGCAGCCAAGCTAGCGGGAGGACCAATGAGCAGTTCTTC.

J is TRBJ2-3 and V is TRBV14; D is possibly TRBD2 (7 bases). The CDR3 is made up of 18 amino acids. Per the germline V gene, CDR1 is SGHDN and CDR2 is FVKESK. Trimming stripped 0 bases from V and 4 bases from J, with 20 bases between. The CDR3 coding sequence is TGTGCCAGCAGCCAAGAAACTTCGGGGAGGGGGTCTGCAGATACGCAGTATTTT. Translated, it gives CASSQETSGRGSADTQYF.

The chain joins TRBV14 to TRBJ2-1; TRBD2 matches 10 bases. Germline lookup yields CDR1 SGHDN and CDR2 FVKESK. This CDR3 is built from 16 residues. Losses at the gene ends were 1 base for V and 9 bases for J; bases not matched to a gene: 9. The CDR3 reads CASSQAASGRYFEQFF. CDR3 nucleotide sequence: TGTGCCAGCAGCCAAGCAGCTAGCGGGAGATATTTTGAGCAGTTCTTC.

The V and J genes are TRBV7-2 and TRBJ2-2; perhaps TRBD1 as D (6 bases). The germline V gene encodes CDR1 SGHTA and CDR2 FQGNSA. CDR3 size: 16 residues. V dropped 5 bases and J dropped 5 bases, with 18 bases sitting between them. CDR3 residues: CASSQIGTRGTGELFF. The CDR3 DNA is TGTGCCAGCAGCCAGATAGGGACAAGGGGTACCGGGGAGCTGTTTTTT.

The table lists this clone with a few counts. The chain joins TRBV7-9 to TRBJ2-3; 8 bases line up with TRBD2. The V gene's germline CDR1 is SEHNR and CDR2 FQNEAQ (reference sequence). The ends lost 6 bases at V and 6 bases at J; junction bases unmatched: 8. The CDR3 runs to 14 residues. CDR3 in amino acids: CASSYSGMADTQYF. Here the CDR3 DNA reads TGTGCCAGCAGTTATAGCGGGATGGCGGATACGCAGTATTTT.

The V gene is TRBV5-1, the J gene TRBJ2-7; 7 bases map to TRBD2. The CDR3 runs to 15 residues. J was trimmed by 1 base and V by 0 bases; bases with no gene match: 4. The germline V gene has CDR1 SGHRS and CDR2 YFSETQ. This chain's CDR3 is CASSLGVGRSYEQYF. For the CDR3, the DNA is TGCGCCAGCAGCTTGGGGGTCGGGAGGTCCTACGAGCAGTACTTC.

The chain couples TRBV27 to TRBJ1-3, with 9 bases matching TRBD1. Per germline, CDR1 MNHEY and CDR2 SMNVEV (reference sequence). Losses at the gene ends were 3 bases for V and 0 bases for J; bases not matched to a gene: 0. This CDR3 contains 15 residues. CDR3 residues: CASSLGQGSGNTIYF. The CDR3 coding sequence is TGTGCCAGCAGTTTGGGACAGGGCTCTGGAAACACCATATATTTT.

This rearrangement joins TRBV7-9 to TRBJ1-2, with D uncertain. This CDR3 region has 15 residues. The V end lost 7 bases, the J end lost 0 bases, and 15 bases lay between the germline ends. The germline gives CDR1 SEHNR, CDR2 FQNEAQ (reference sequence). The DNA of the CDR3 is TGTGCCAGCACAAATCGAGGTTCTTCTAACTATGGCTACACCTTC. As protein: CASTNRGSSNYGYTF.

The genes are TRBV11-2 and TRBJ2-2; D uncertain. The ends were cut back, 3 bases at V and 7 bases at J, with 9 bases in the middle. The germline V gene encodes CDR1 SGHAT and CDR2 FQNNGV. The CDR3 has 13 amino acids. The CDR3: CASSFRENGELFF. CDR3 nucleotides: TGTGCCAGCAGCTTCCGAGAGAACGGGGAGCTGTTTTTT.

The sample holds one count of this clone. This chain connects TRBV5-1 to TRBJ2-1, with 7 bases identical to TRBD2. J lost 8 bases, V lost 4 bases, and 3 bases had no gene match. This CDR3 has 12 amino acids. CDR1 and CDR2 (germline): SGHRS, YFSETQ. Here the CDR3 DNA reads TGCGCCAGCAGCGAAACTAGCGATGAGCAGTTCTTC. Translating it yields CASSETSDEQFF. Full variable domain (rest looked up from reference TRBV5-1 and TRBJ2-1): KAGVTQTPRYLIKTRGQQVTLSCSPISGHRSVSWYQQTPGQGLQFLFEYFSETQRNKGNFPGRFSGRQFSNSRSEMNVSTLELGDSALYLCASSETSDEQFFGPGTRLTVL.

Concerning this clone itself: Other nucleotide sequences from this sample produce the same CDR3. This chain uses TRBV18 with TRBJ1-1, with D possibly being TRBD1 (6 bases). The CDR3 runs to 14 residues. Trimming cost V 3 bases and J 0 bases, with 8 bases left between them. Germline-derived CDR1 and CDR2 are KGHSH and LQKENI. The DNA of the CDR3 is TGTGCCAGCTCACCTGGACAGATGAACACTGAAGCTTTCTTT. This sequence encodes CASSPGQMNTEAFF.

The genes are TRBV24-1 and TRBJ2-7; TRBD1 is a possible D gene (5 bases). CDR3 length: 15 amino acids. Trimming pared 3 bases from V and 2 bases from J, leaving 13 bases between. CDR1 is KGHDR, CDR2 SFDVKD, per germline. The CDR3 nucleotides are TGTGCCACCAGTGATCCAACAACAGGTACCTACGAGCAGTACTTC. It translates to CATSDPTTGTYEQYF.

For this clone: The sample carries other DNA sequences with the same CDR3. The CDR3 here is CASSLLSQETQYF. CDR3 in DNA: TGTGCCAGCAGTTTACTCTCCCAAGAGACCCAGTACTTC. This chain links TRBV27 with TRBJ2-5; no firm D call. With 2 bases removed from V and 1 base from J, the gap between germline ends came to 5 bases. This CDR3 comprises 13 residues. CDR1 and CDR2 (germline): MNHEY, SMNVEV (reference sequence).

The CDR3 nucleotides read TGTGCCAGTAGTACCCTCAGGACAGGGGACGTCAGCACTGAAGCTTTCTTT. This codes for CASSTLRTGDVSTEAFF. The chain joins TRBV19 to TRBJ1-1, with TRBD1 matching over 9 bases. The CDR3 totals 17 residues. After removal of 4 bases from V and 4 bases from J, the junction contained 13 bases not matched to a gene. Germline CDR1 reads LNHDA; CDR2 reads SQIVND (reference sequence).

This clone was counted once. The chain carries TRBV5-1 and TRBJ2-7, with 9 bases aligning to TRBD1. Losses at the gene ends were 3 bases for V and 3 bases for J; bases not matched to a gene: 4. The germline V gene has CDR1 SGHRS and CDR2 YFSETQ. There are 14 residues in the CDR3. This CDR3 reads CASSSGQGLYEQYF. CDR3 sequence (DNA): TGCGCCAGCAGCTCGGGACAGGGACTCTACGAGCAGTACTTC.

The chain joins TRBV11-2 to TRBJ1-1; maybe TRBD1 (6 bases). The CDR3 extends over 15 amino acids. Germline loops: CDR1 SGHAT, CDR2 FQNNGV. With 7 bases removed from V and 2 bases from J, the gap between germline ends came to 17 bases. CDR3 region: CASTTLGGPNTEAFF. CDR3 bases: TGTGCCAGCACCACTCTGGGGGGGCCCAACACTGAAGCTTTCTTT.

This clone was counted between two and nine times. The chain joins TRBV20-1 to TRBJ1-1; the D is unclear. The CDR3 runs to 11 residues. CDR1 is DFQATT and CDR2 is SNEGSKA in the germline V gene (reference sequence). Trimming cost V 3 bases and J 7 bases, with 9 bases left between them. The CDR3 is CSARTGGEAFF. The CDR3 bases are TGCAGTGCTAGGACTGGCGGTGAAGCTTTCTTT.

The chain recombines TRBV2 with TRBJ2-7; the D gene is possibly TRBD2 (5 bases). CDR3 size: 14 residues. Germline lookup yields CDR1 SNHLY and CDR2 FYNNEI. Deletions cut 5 bases from V and 7 bases from J, with 18 bases between. CDR3 DNA: TGTGCCAGCAGTAAGCGGTCAGGCCCGGGGGAGCAGTACTTC. Translation gives CASSKRSGPGEQYF.

As regards this clone: Other DNA sequences in the same sample also yield this CDR3. This sequence joins TRBV30 and TRBJ2-7, with D unclear. Looked up from germline, CDR1 is GTSNPN and CDR2 is SVGIG (reference sequence). V lost 0 bases to trimming and J lost 0 bases, with 3 bases between them. This CDR3 region has 12 residues. CDR3 DNA: TGTGCCTGGAGTGTCGGCTCCTACGAGCAGTACTTC. This gives the protein CAWSVGSYEQYF.

This clone has a single count. This rearrangement joins TRBV4-2 to TRBJ2-7; no clear D. Trimming removed 0 bases at V and 4 bases at J, with 10 bases between. The CDR3 sequence is 14 residues long. Germline CDR1 and CDR2: LGHNA and YNFKEQ. CDR3 sequence (DNA): TGTGCCAGCAGCCAAGATGGCTCAGAATACGAGCAGTACTTC. Translated, it gives CASSQDGSEYEQYF.

The V call is TRBV19, the J call TRBJ2-7, with a possible D match to TRBD2 (5 bases). V was shortened by 6 bases and J by 2 bases, with 11 bases between the two germline ends. Germline CDR1 and CDR2: LNHDA and SQIVND (reference sequence). This CDR3 contains 13 residues. CDR3 region: CASRSTGTYEQYF. The DNA of the CDR3 is TGTGCCAGTAGATCCACGGGAACCTACGAGCAGTACTTC.

The V and J genes are TRBV5-8 and TRBJ2-7, with 7 bases matching TRBD1. The CDR3 is made up of 16 amino acids. V dropped 0 bases and J dropped 0; count of bases not matched to a gene: 6. Germline CDR1 reads SGHTS; CDR2 reads YDEGEE. CDR3 nucleotides: TGTGCCAGCAGCTTGGCCCGTCGACAGGGCTCCTACGAGCAGTACTTC. It encodes CASSLARRQGSYEQYF.